A selection of T cell receptor beta chains follows, all from one sample in a study of cytomegalovirus exposure and HLA in healthy donors. The repertoire was sequenced with immunoSEQ multiplex PCR; TCRdb's copy has only in-frame clones and lacks some. The sample shows 140,000 to 150,000 clones, more than 9.5% of them seen only once. The specimen was PBMCs. Receptors originate from a man aged 50-59 years in good health and CMV-seronegative. Both conserved end residues are part of each CDR3. Clone size is stated in some rows and not others, as once, few, many or a class when expanded.

V gene: TRBV7-2; J gene: TRBJ2-3; clone size: NA; CDR3 protein: CASSLSQGRTDTQYF
V gene: TRBV28; J gene: TRBJ1-5; clone size: few; CDR3 protein: CASRYDRVVQPQHF
V gene: TRBV7-2; J gene: TRBJ2-7; clone size: few; CDR3 protein: CASTPLRIATYEQYF
V gene: TRBV10-1; J gene: TRBJ2-1; clone size: few; CDR3 protein: CASKAGGHQGKQFF
V gene: TRBV18; J gene: TRBJ1-4; clone size: NA; CDR3 protein: CASSPLSGATNEKLFF
V gene: TRBV30; J gene: TRBJ2-7; clone size: NA; CDR3 protein: CAWSPGGGTYEQYF
V gene: TRBV11-3; J gene: TRBJ2-1; clone size: NA; CDR3 protein: CASSLREAGEQFF
V gene: TRBV7-2; J gene: TRBJ2-6; clone size: NA; CDR3 protein: CASSLDLSGANVLTF
V gene: TRBV11-2; J gene: TRBJ2-7; clone size: few; CDR3 protein: CASSSTRGLSSYEQYF
V gene: TRBV29-1; J gene: TRBJ1-4; clone size: NA; CDR3 protein: CSVEGLEGVGMGMEKLFF
V gene: TRBV5-5; J gene: TRBJ2-7; clone size: NA; CDR3 protein: CASSHARDSTYEQYF
V gene: TRBV6-5; J gene: TRBJ1-4; clone size: NA; CDR3 protein: CASGQVRSEKLFF
V gene: TRBV6-1; J gene: TRBJ2-7; clone size: NA; CDR3 protein: CASSETSGGPYEQYF
V gene: TRBV10-3; J gene: TRBJ1-1; clone size: NA; CDR3 protein: CAIGTGANTEAFF
V gene: TRBV5-1; J gene: TRBJ2-3; clone size: NA; CDR3 protein: CASSLRLAGWATDTQYF
V gene: TRBV6-1; J gene: TRBJ2-7; clone size: NA; CDR3 protein: CASSGIGTGAGRQYF
V gene: TRBV6-5; J gene: TRBJ2-3; clone size: few; CDR3 protein: CASRAGGLRTDTQYF
V gene: TRBV6-1; J gene: TRBJ2-7; clone size: NA; CDR3 protein: CASSKNRDGPYEQYF
V gene: TRBV30; J gene: TRBJ2-1; clone size: few; CDR3 protein: CAWIARNEQFF
V gene: TRBV29-1; J gene: TRBJ1-1; clone size: few; CDR3 protein: CSALFSRNTEAFF
V gene: TRBV6-5; J gene: TRBJ2-1; clone size: few; CDR3 protein: CASSYVAGGHYNEQFF
V gene: TRBV11-2; J gene: TRBJ1-1; clone size: few; CDR3 protein: CASSTWGQNTEAFF
V gene: TRBV30; J gene: TRBJ2-7; clone size: NA; CDR3 protein: CAWSLPPGEQYF
V gene: TRBV30; J gene: TRBJ1-2; clone size: few; CDR3 protein: CAWSPSTGGYTF
V gene: TRBV5-1; J gene: TRBJ2-3; clone size: few; CDR3 protein: CASSLEGRSSTDTQYF
V gene: TRBV30; J gene: TRBJ1-2; clone size: NA; CDR3 protein: CAWSVRTGGGYTF
V gene: TRBV4-1; J gene: TRBJ2-3; clone size: few; CDR3 protein: CASSLPGDTQYF
V gene: TRBV9; J gene: TRBJ2-5; clone size: NA; CDR3 protein: CASSVGQALETQYF
V gene: TRBV12-5; J gene: TRBJ2-3; clone size: few; CDR3 protein: CASGKAGTIGDTQYF
V gene: TRBV4-2; J gene: TRBJ2-5; clone size: NA; CDR3 protein: CASSQQSSGGAPETQYF
V gene: TRBV20-1; J gene: TRBJ2-5; clone size: NA; CDR3 protein: CSALQGETQYF
V gene: TRBV9; J gene: TRBJ1-1; clone size: few; CDR3 protein: CASSVASPGDSEAFF
V gene: TRBV7-3; J gene: TRBJ2-2; clone size: few; CDR3 protein: CASSPGGRGELFF
V gene: TRBV5-1; J gene: TRBJ2-1; clone size: NA; CDR3 protein: CASSLALTSFQGNEQFF
V gene: TRBV18; J gene: TRBJ2-3; clone size: NA; CDR3 protein: CASSPQGASTDTQYF
V gene: TRBV4-2; J gene: TRBJ2-7; clone size: few; CDR3 protein: CASSQSGVRGAAISYEQYF
V gene: TRBV13; J gene: TRBJ1-4; clone size: NA; CDR3 protein: CASSLTRGVTNEKLFF
V gene: TRBV19; J gene: TRBJ1-1; clone size: few; CDR3 protein: CASSPGQLNTEAFF
V gene: TRBV5-1; J gene: TRBJ1-2; clone size: NA; CDR3 protein: CASSLGGYYGYTF
V gene: TRBV19; J gene: TRBJ1-5; clone size: NA; CDR3 protein: CASRGGGRQPQHF
V gene: TRBV28; J gene: TRBJ2-5; clone size: few; CDR3 protein: CASSLVGAETQYF
V gene: TRBV6-1; J gene: TRBJ1-1; clone size: NA; CDR3 protein: CASSKGDRVGTEAFF